Included here is one T cell receptor (beta chain) sequence, with context. These data belong to a study of blood T cell repertoires in COVID-19. Study-level background: Donors in the United States, Italy and Spain gave samples during acute or convalescent COVID-19. PBMCs, B-cell-depleted T cells, or T cells were the source of the cDNA or gDNA that made up the material.

The CDR3 has 16 amino acids. V lost 5 bases, J lost 9 bases, and 20 bases lay in between. In germline, CDR1 is SGHVS, CDR2 FNYEAQ. Those enrolled in Seattle joined during active infection and were followed longitudinally afterward. Original processing notes: Estimation of nucleated cell counts relied on the amplification of reference gene primers. Assay: immunoSEQ multiplex PCR; the TCRdb copy retains only in-frame clones and omits some. Clone size and V and J calls were adopted from that table, with D and trimming inferred from the DNA. The profile shows 200,000 to 250,000 clones, over 75% of them singletons.

The sequencing sample was made of peripheral blood. The chain uses TRBV7-6 and TRBJ1-6, with D perhaps matching TRBD1 (5 bases). The sequence came from a woman in her sixties or seventies with COVID-19, enrolled during active disease. This CDR3 is CASSRSFQGNASPLHF. The DNA of the CDR3 is TGTGCCAGCAGCCGGAGTTTTCAGGGCAATGCTTCACCCCTCCACTTT.